These 22 T cell receptor beta chains were sequenced from one sample in a study of response to subunit inactivated influenza vaccine. MiXCR, run by TCRdb on the RT-PCR reads, gives a single entry per CDR3 protein. Of hundreds of thousands of distinct CDR3 sequences detected, over 11% appear once; the ten largest clones hold 5.5% to 7%. Specimen: PBMCs from blood, collected around 15 days before vaccination. The receptors were sampled from a man over 45 who received an inactivated influenza vaccine.

This clonotype occurred many times. The genes are TRBV29-1 and TRBJ2-5; D gene uncertain. The CDR3 extends over 11 amino acids. The germline V gene has CDR1 SQVTM and CDR2 ANQGSEA. The V gene lost 4 bases and the J gene lost 3 bases, with 6 bases spanning the gap. CDR3 residues: CSVVPEETQYF. CDR3 coding DNA: TGCAGCGTTGTCCCGGAAGAGACCCAGTACTTC.

V usage is TRBV5-1 and J usage is TRBJ2-3; the D gene is possibly TRBD2 (5 bases). Looked up from germline, CDR1 is SGHRS and CDR2 is YFSETQ. This CDR3 has 15 residues. V was pared by 4 bases and J by 2 bases, with 14 bases between. The CDR3 bases are TGCGCCAGCAGCGTTCGGACTCACTACACAGATACGCAGTATTTT. Its translation: CASSVRTHYTDTQYF.

This chain uses TRBV6-2 or TRBV6-3 with TRBJ1-1; no clear D. The germline V gene has CDR1 MNHEY and CDR2 SVGEGT. The CDR3 is 14 residues long. Deletions cut 2 bases from V and 1 base from J, with 8 bases between. As DNA, the CDR3 is TGTGCCAGCAGTTACGAACATTCGAACACTGAAGCTTTCTTT. As protein: CASSYEHSNTEAFF.

This chain joins TRBV20-1 and TRBJ2-1, with 8 bases aligning to TRBD2. Germline CDR1 reads DFQATT; CDR2 reads SNEGSKA (reference sequence). V lost 2 bases and J lost 3; bases outside the gene matches: 6. The CDR3 extends over 15 amino acids. The CDR3 spells CSARSGGAVYNEQFF. CDR3 in DNA: TGCAGTGCTAGATCGGGGGGGGCTGTCTACAATGAGCAGTTCTTC.

The V gene is TRBV7-2, the J gene TRBJ2-5, with 9 bases fitting TRBD2. The V and J ends lost 5 bases and 6 bases, in that order; junction bases with no gene match: 10. CDR1 is SGHTA and CDR2 is FQGNSA in the germline V gene. This CDR3 contains 15 residues. The CDR3 protein is CASSPLAGGPKTQYF. For the CDR3, the DNA is TGTGCCAGCAGCCCTCTCGCGGGGGGGCCGAAGACCCAGTACTTC.

The sample holds a few counts of this clonotype. V usage is TRBV18 and J usage is TRBJ2-7; perhaps TRBD1 as D (5 bases). V lost 0 bases and J 5 bases, leaving 8 bases between the germline ends. Germline lookup yields CDR1 KGHSH and CDR2 LQKENI. The CDR3 is 13 amino acids. In nucleotides, the CDR3 is TGTGCCAGCTCACCACCGTCAGGGAACGAGCAGTACTTC. Translating gives CASSPPSGNEQYF. Looking up the rest from reference TRBV18 and TRBJ2-7 gives the full variable domain: NAGVMQNPRHLVRRRGQEARLRCSPMKGHSHVYWYRQLPEEGLKFMVYLQKENIIDESGMPKERFSAEFPKEGPSILRIQQVVRGDSAAYFCASSPPSGNEQYFGPGTRLTVT.

This clonotype was seen ten or more times. The chain links TRBV5-1 to TRBJ2-5; the match to TRBD1 covers 7 bases. V shed 0 bases and J 4 bases; nucleotides not matched to a gene: 3. Germline V lookup: CDR1 SGHRS, CDR2 YFSETQ. This CDR3 contains 14 residues. Here the CDR3 reads CASSLGGTVETQYF. The CDR3 DNA is TGCGCCAGCAGCTTGGGAGGGACAGTAGAGACCCAGTACTTC.

This clonotype has a handful of counts. The V gene is TRBV12-3 or TRBV12-4, the J gene TRBJ2-5; 7 nucleotides match TRBD1. CDR3 length: 12 amino acids. V lost 7 bases and J lost 4; bases outside the gene matches: 3. The CDR3 region is CASTGQLETQYF. The CDR3 DNA is TGTGCCAGCACGGGACAGCTAGAGACCCAGTACTTC.

Many counts were recorded for this clonotype. V gene TRBV5-6 combines with J gene TRBJ2-7; D not certain. Germline V CDR1 and CDR2: SGHDT, YYEEEE. There are 11 residues in the CDR3. V lost 5 bases to trimming and J lost 3 bases, with 6 bases between them. The CDR3 protein is CASSRFYEQYF. In DNA form, the CDR3 reads TGTGCCAGCAGTCGTTTCTACGAGCAGTACTTC.

In its sample, this clonotype was seen a few times. V is TRBV6-1 and J is TRBJ2-7, with 7 nucleotides matching TRBD1. V was pared by 5 bases and J by 0 bases, with 10 bases of the junction left unmatched. CDR3 size: 16 residues. CDR1 MNHNS and CDR2 SASEGT come from the germline V gene. The CDR3 sequence is CASSPRPGQSSYEQYF. DNA of the CDR3: TGTGCCAGCAGTCCCCGACCGGGACAGAGCTCCTACGAGCAGTACTTC.

This chain uses TRBV3-1 with TRBJ2-7; possible D gene TRBD1, 6 bases. The CDR3 is 14 amino acids. V dropped 5 bases and J dropped 2 bases, with 13 bases sitting between them. CDR1 LGHDT and CDR2 YNNKEL come from the germline V gene (reference sequence). The CDR3 sequence is CASSRQDQTYEQYF. CDR3 DNA: TGTGCCAGCAGCAGACAGGACCAAACCTACGAGCAGTACTTC.

The DNA for the CDR3 is TGTGCCAGCAGCTTACAAGAGCAGTTCTTC. Translation: CASSLQEQFF. V is TRBV7-9 and J is TRBJ2-1; D is ambiguous. Per the germline V gene, CDR1 is SEHNR and CDR2 is FQNEAQ (reference sequence). Trimming took off 2 bases at V and 10 bases at J, with 3 bases between the two ends. There are 10 residues in the CDR3.

This chain uses TRBV7-9 with TRBJ2-7; D might be TRBD2 (5 bases). The V gene's germline CDR1 is SEHNR and CDR2 FQNEAQ (reference sequence). V lost 4 bases to trimming and J lost 9 bases, with 22 bases between them. The CDR3 is made up of 15 amino acids. The CDR3 sequence is CASSSDYPTTSSQYF. In DNA form, the CDR3 reads TGTGCCAGCAGCTCCGACTATCCCACTACGAGCTCGCAGTACTTC.

A few counts support this clonotype. The rearrangement joins TRBV6-4 to TRBJ2-1, with 10 bases identical to TRBD2. J lost 6 bases, V lost 3 bases, and 8 bases had no gene match. This CDR3 has 16 residues. Germline CDR1 reads MRHNA; CDR2 reads SNTAGT. The CDR3 DNA reads TGTGCCAGCAGTGAGAGGAGCGGGAGGGCGTTCAATGAGCAGTTCTTC. Its translation: CASSERSGRAFNEQFF.

The chain joins TRBV3-1 to TRBJ2-2; TRBD1 matches 12 bases. The CDR3 is 17 amino acids. Germline CDR1 and CDR2: LGHDT and YNNKEL (reference sequence). Germline trimming cut 4 bases from V and 9 bases from J; bases unmatched to any gene: 12. CDR3 sequence reads: CASSPGPGQGAVRELFF. The CDR3 nucleotides are TGTGCCAGCAGCCCGGGACCGGGACAGGGGGCCGTCAGGGAGCTGTTTTTT.

This clonotype was picked up many times. The chain carries TRBV5-1 and TRBJ1-1; possibly TRBD1 for D (6 bases). The V gene's germline CDR1 is SGHRS and CDR2 YFSETQ. The CDR3 totals 17 residues. V was pared by 4 bases and J by 1 base, with 20 bases between. The CDR3 here is CASSPGFVGTRNTEAFF. CDR3 sequence (DNA): TGCGCCAGCAGCCCGGGTTTTGTCGGGACAAGGAACACTGAAGCTTTCTTT. Variable domain in full (rest from reference TRBV5-1 and TRBJ1-1): KAGVTQTPRYLIKTRGQQVTLSCSPISGHRSVSWYQQTPGQGLQFLFEYFSETQRNKGNFPGRFSGRQFSNSRSEMNVSTLELGDSALYLCASSPGFVGTRNTEAFFGQGTRLTVV.

Only a few counts were recorded for this clonotype. J is TRBJ2-3 and V is TRBV24-1, with TRBD2 identical over 8 bases. Germline V gene data show CDR1 as KGHDR and CDR2 as SFDVKD. The CDR3 totals 15 residues. With 3 bases clipped from V and 6 bases from J, the junction kept 7 bases outside the gene matches. The chain's CDR3 is CATSDGLALFDTQYF. Here the CDR3 DNA reads TGTGCCACCAGTGATGGACTAGCCCTATTCGATACGCAGTATTTT.

On this clonotype: The conserved phenylalanine or tryptophan is not found at the CDR3 terminus, so this likely reflects a read error. The DNA is omitted, as the CDR3 cannot be located on it reliably, and the CDR3 follows TCRdb's listing. The V and J genes are TRBV3-1 and TRBJ2-3; the DNA was not used to check the table's D call, TRBD2. The CDR3 spans 9 residues, counting both ends. CDR1 and CDR2 (germline): LGHDT, YNNKEL (reference sequence). CDR3 sequence reads: CASSQRLDL.

This clonotype was detected a few times. The V gene is TRBV6-2 or TRBV6-3, the J gene TRBJ1-5; 10 nucleotides line up with TRBD1. The CDR3 runs to 16 residues. V shed 0 bases, J shed 3 bases, and the junction held 2 bases outside the gene matches. Per germline, CDR1 MNHEY and CDR2 SVGEGT. The CDR3 region is CASSYSGQGLNQPQHF. The DNA of the CDR3 is TGTGCCAGCAGTTACTCGGGACAGGGGCTCAATCAGCCCCAGCATTTT.

In this sample, this clonotype turned up many times. The J gene is TRBJ2-5, the V gene TRBV12-3 or TRBV12-4; possibly TRBD2 for D (6 bases). The CDR3 covers 13 residues. Trimming removed 6 bases from V and 5 bases from J, with 13 bases in between. The CDR3 sequence is CASSSGGIETQYF. The CDR3 bases are TGTGCCAGCAGCAGCGGAGGGATTGAGACCCAGTACTTC.

The chain couples TRBV3-1 to TRBJ1-1, with 9 bases that match TRBD1. This CDR3 contains 19 residues. V was clipped by 1 base and J by 7 bases; unmatched bases: 19. Germline lookup yields CDR1 LGHDT and CDR2 YNNKEL (reference sequence). The CDR3 nucleotides read TGTGCCAGCAGCCAAGTAACCGCCTCAGGACAGGGGAAACTCAATGAAGCTTTCTTT. Protein: CASSQVTASGQGKLNEAFF.

The sample holds a few counts of this clonotype. This chain uses TRBV7-2 with TRBJ2-7; 7 bases map to TRBD1. This CDR3 is built from 14 residues. V was pared by 5 bases and J by 0 bases, with 4 bases of the junction left unmatched. Germline lookup yields CDR1 SGHTA and CDR2 FQGNSA. The CDR3 region has the DNA TGTGCCAGCAGCGAAGGACAGGACTCCTACGAGCAGTACTTC. Translation gives CASSEGQDSYEQYF.